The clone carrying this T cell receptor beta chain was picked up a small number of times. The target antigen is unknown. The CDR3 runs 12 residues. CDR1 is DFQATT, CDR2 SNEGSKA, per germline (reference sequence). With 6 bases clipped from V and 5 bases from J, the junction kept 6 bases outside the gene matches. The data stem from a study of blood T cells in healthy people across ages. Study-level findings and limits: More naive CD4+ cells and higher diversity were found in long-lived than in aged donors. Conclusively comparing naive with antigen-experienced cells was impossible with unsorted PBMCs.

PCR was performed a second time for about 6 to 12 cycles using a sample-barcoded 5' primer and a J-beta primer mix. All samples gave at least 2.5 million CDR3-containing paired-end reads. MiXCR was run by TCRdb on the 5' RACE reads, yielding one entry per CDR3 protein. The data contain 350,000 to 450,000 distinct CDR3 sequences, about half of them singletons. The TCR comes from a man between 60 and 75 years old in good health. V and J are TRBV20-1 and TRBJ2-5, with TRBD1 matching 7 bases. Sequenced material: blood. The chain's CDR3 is CSAKGGSETQYF. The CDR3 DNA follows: TGCAGTGCCAAAGGGGGCTCGGAGACCCAGTACTTC.